Presented here are 14 T cell receptor beta chains from one specimen sequenced in a study of technical replicates of blood from a few donors. The repertoire was sequenced with immunoSEQ multiplex PCR; TCRdb's copy has only in-frame clones and lacks some. The sample lists more than 70,000 clones; around 93% were seen once. Source material: T cells isolated from PBMCs. The receptors originated from a human donor in good health.

The chain is built from TRBV5-5 and TRBJ2-7, with D perhaps matching TRBD2 (6 bases). Germline CDR1 and CDR2: SGHKS and YYEKEE (reference sequence). This CDR3 comprises 13 residues. V was shortened by 2 bases and J by 3 bases, with 9 bases between the two germline ends. The CDR3: CASSLGLNYEQYF. The CDR3 DNA reads TGTGCCAGCAGCTTAGGACTAAACTACGAGCAGTACTTC.

This chain joins TRBV7-9 and TRBJ2-2, with a possible D match to TRBD2 (6 bases). This CDR3 has 16 residues. Trimming shortened V by 2 bases and J by 1 base, and 11 bases separated the two germline ends. Germline V gene data show CDR1 as SEHNR and CDR2 as FQNEAQ (reference sequence). The CDR3 DNA is TGTGCCAGCAGCTTAAAGGGACTTGAGAACACCGGGGAGCTGTTTTTT. Its translation is CASSLKGLENTGELFF.

This clone was counted a few times. This sequence joins TRBV15 and TRBJ2-1; D perhaps matches TRBD1 (6 bases). V dropped 0 bases and J dropped 9 bases, with 9 bases sitting between them. This CDR3 has 13 residues. CDR1 is LNHNV, CDR2 YYDKDF, per germline (reference sequence). The CDR3 DNA reads TGTGCCACCAGCAGAGACCTGGGGGCTGAGCAGTTCTTC. Its translation: CATSRDLGAEQFF. The full variable domain, with the rest looked up from reference TRBV15 and TRBJ2-1, is DAMVIQNPRYQVTQFGKPVTLSCSQTLNHNVMYWYQQKSSQAPKLLFHYYDKDFNNEADTPDNFQSRRPNTSFCFLDIRSPGLGDTAMYLCATSRDLGAEQFFGPGTRLTVL.

Note on this clone: One end of the junction does not line up with germline, which may come from a read error. The chain carries TRBV7-7 and TRBJ2-5; D call uncertain. Germline lookup yields CDR1 SSHAT and CDR2 FNYEAQ (reference sequence). The CDR3 loop spans 13 amino acids. The DNA for the CDR3 is TGTGCTAGCAGGTCTGCAGGACAAGAGACCCAGTACTTC. Encoded protein: CASRSAGQETQYF.

The rearrangement links TRBV2 to TRBJ2-1; 9 nucleotides agree with TRBD2. V was pared by 5 bases and J by 6 bases, with 5 bases of the junction left unmatched. Looked up from germline, CDR1 is SNHLY and CDR2 is FYNNEI. This CDR3 is 14 amino acids long. The CDR3 coding sequence is TGTGCCAGCAGTCCGGGACTAGCTTCCAATGAGCAGTTCTTC. It codes for CASSPGLASNEQFF.

The chain combines TRBV28 with TRBJ1-1; D is ambiguous. Germline V gene sequence: CDR1 MDHEN, CDR2 SYDVKM. The germline V and J ends were trimmed by 4 bases and 1 base, with 25 bases remaining between them. The CDR3 covers 19 residues. The chain's CDR3 is CASSSLFLLEEAPNTEAFF. CDR3 coding DNA: TGTGCCAGCAGTTCCCTATTCCTATTGGAGGAGGCGCCGAACACTGAAGCTTTCTTT.

The V and J genes are TRBV30 and TRBJ1-1; TRBD1 aligns across 8 bases. Per the germline V gene, CDR1 is GTSNPN and CDR2 is SVGIG (reference sequence). V gave up 2 bases and J gave up 3 bases; unmatched junction bases: 5. This CDR3 region has 14 residues. CDR3 region: CAWSQDRVYTEAFF. CDR3 in DNA: TGTGCCTGGAGTCAGGACAGGGTGTACACTGAAGCTTTCTTT.

The V and J genes are TRBV6-5 and TRBJ2-7, with TRBD1 matching 7 bases. The CDR3 spans 13 residues. Germline V gives CDR1 MNHEY, CDR2 SVGAGI. V lost 1 base, J lost 3 bases, and 0 bases stayed unmatched. CDR3 sequence reads: CASSYYRGYEQYF. CDR3 DNA: TGTGCCAGCAGTTACTACAGGGGCTACGAGCAGTACTTC.

J is TRBJ1-1 and V is TRBV23-1; 10 nucleotides line up with TRBD1. TRBV23-1 is an ORF; its function is uncertain. CDR3 length: 15 amino acids. J was trimmed by 5 bases and V by 0 bases; bases with no gene match: 3. CDR3 in amino acids: CASSQSDRGLTEAFF. CDR3 bases: TGCGCCAGCAGTCAATCCGACAGGGGGCTGACTGAAGCTTTCTTT.

V is TRBV18 and J is TRBJ2-1; 9 nucleotides line up with TRBD2. This CDR3 contains 16 residues. Germline V gene sequence: CDR1 KGHSH, CDR2 LQKENI. With 3 bases clipped from V and 6 bases from J, the junction kept 9 bases outside the gene matches. CDR3 DNA sequence: TGTGCCAGCTCACCGCAGGCGGGACTAGCAGTCAATGAGCAGTTCTTC. Translated, it gives CASSPQAGLAVNEQFF.

The J gene is TRBJ2-7, the V gene TRBV10-3; 7 nucleotides align to TRBD1. With 0 bases clipped from V and 2 bases from J, the junction kept 13 bases outside the gene matches. Germline-derived CDR1 and CDR2 are ENHRY and SYGVKD. CDR3 length equals 18 residues. CDR3 DNA sequence: TGTGCCATCAGTGAGTCCTTGGGGACAGAATCGATCACCTACGAGCAGTACTTC. Translating it yields CAISESLGTESITYEQYF.

The chain links TRBV6-4 to TRBJ1-1; D gene uncertain. Trimming took 2 bases from V and 5 from J, leaving 9 bases between them. The V gene's germline CDR1 is MRHNA and CDR2 SNTAGT. The CDR3 totals 13 residues. The CDR3 DNA follows: TGTGCCAGCAGTGACGCCCGAGGGACTGAAGCTTTCTTT. Its protein product is CASSDARGTEAFF.

The chain is built from TRBV10-2 and TRBJ1-1; a possible D gene is TRBD1 (6 bases). The germline gives CDR1 WSHSY, CDR2 SAAADI. The CDR3 length is 14 residues. The V end lost 6 bases, the J end lost 1 base, and 12 bases lay between the germline ends. The CDR3 DNA reads TGCGCCAGCAGCACGGACAGAAAGAACACTGAAGCTTTCTTT. As protein: CASSTDRKNTEAFF.

This sequence joins TRBV4-1 and TRBJ2-7; D is perhaps TRBD1 (5 bases). The CDR3 runs to 13 residues. Germline CDR1 and CDR2: MGHRA and YSYEKL. Trimming took 5 bases from V and 4 from J, leaving 12 bases between them. CDR3 protein: CASSLGQQYEQYF. The CDR3 DNA follows: TGCGCCAGCAGCTTGGGGCAGCAATACGAGCAGTACTTC.